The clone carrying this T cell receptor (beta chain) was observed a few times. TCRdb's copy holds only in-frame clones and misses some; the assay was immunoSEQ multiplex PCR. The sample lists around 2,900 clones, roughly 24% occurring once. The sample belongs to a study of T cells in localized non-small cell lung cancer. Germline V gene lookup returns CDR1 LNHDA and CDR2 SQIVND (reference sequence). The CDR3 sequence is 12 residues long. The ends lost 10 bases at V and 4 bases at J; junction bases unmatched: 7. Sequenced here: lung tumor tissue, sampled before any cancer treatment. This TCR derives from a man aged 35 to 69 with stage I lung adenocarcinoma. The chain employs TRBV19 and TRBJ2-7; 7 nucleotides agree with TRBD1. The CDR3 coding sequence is TGTGCCACCCTGGACAGGAAGTACGAGCAGTACTTC. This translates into CATLDRKYEQYF.